In this sample, the clone carrying this TCR beta chain turned up many times. Its matching antigen is unknown. Expressed TCRB transcripts were sequenced because the entire RNA isolate underwent reverse transcription. Approximately 3.5 million reads per sample on average were obtained from naive, central memory and regulatory T cell samples. Clones were read by immunoSEQ multiplex PCR, and TCRdb kept only the in-frame ones, dropping some. The data show about 170,000 clones, 7.8% seen once. This sample is drawn from a study of beta chain features in type 1 diabetes. CD4+ cells of the naive, central memory, regulatory and stem cell-like memory types were sorted via CD45RO/CCR7/CD25/CD127/CD95/CD27. Germline assignment: CDR1 SNHLY and CDR2 FYNNEI. The V gene end was trimmed by 5 bases and the J gene end by 3 bases; junction bases not matched to a gene: 5. This CDR3 contains 14 residues. Findings and limits, study-wide: VDJ junctions from type 1 diabetes patients carried fewer insertions and larger deletions. Type 1 diabetes patients showed a moderate but significant shortening of TCRB CDR3s in all four CD4+ subsets. High TCR expression in some cells could lead to their over-representation in cDNA sequencing.

Sequenced material: central memory CD4+ T cells from blood. The rearrangement links TRBV2 to TRBJ2-3; 7 bases agree with TRBD1. The clonotype originates from a woman between 40 and 50 years old with type 1 diabetes. CDR3 DNA: TGTGCCAGCAGTCTCCGGACAGGAACAGATACGCAGTATTTT. This translates into CASSLRTGTDTQYF.